The rows below give T cell receptor beta chains drawn from one sample of a study of OX40 agonist ivuxolimab in advanced cancers. Produced via immunoSEQ multiplex PCR; TCRdb's table is partial and in-frame only. Seen here are about 58,000 clones, around 78% observed once, and the top ten hold 3% to 4%. The sample consisted of CD4+ or CD8+ T cells sorted from blood, taken in a trial of the OX40 agonist ivuxolimab. These receptors all come from an adult with an advanced solid tumor such as melanoma, head and neck, liver or kidney cancer. The CDR3 runs from the conserved cysteine through the conserved F or W.

TRBV6-4	TRBJ2-2	CASSDFAGELFF
TRBV5-1	TRBJ2-5	CASSQGQVRETQYF
TRBV11-3	TRBJ1-1	CASSLGNRRTEAFF
TRBV18	TRBJ2-1	CASSPRGARQLDNEQFF
TRBV23-1	TRBJ2-7	CASSQGREPYEQYF
TRBV19	TRBJ1-2	CASSISGLRTAEELGYTF
TRBV4-1	TRBJ2-1	CASSLLTGGGDEQFF
TRBV13	TRBJ2-1	CASSLGPNPYNEQFF
TRBV4-2	TRBJ2-1	CASSQDFHGTSGGSYNEQFF
TRBV19	TRBJ1-1	CASSMTVNTEAFF
TRBV30	TRBJ1-3	CAWSVSGTNLGNTIYF
TRBV5-1	TRBJ2-7	CASSPGGTVGYEQYF
TRBV6-5	TRBJ1-2	CASRTPGNYGYTF
TRBV7-2	TRBJ1-2	CASSSYPAGSKGYTF
TRBV10-3	TRBJ2-3	CAISGSSSTDTQYF
TRBV2	TRBJ1-4	CASHYHLSELFF
TRBV7-3	TRBJ2-3	CASSSLLAGEIDTQYF
TRBV7-2	TRBJ1-6	CASSLGYRSNSPLHF
TRBV6-5	TRBJ1-5	CASSQQGGNQPQHF
TRBV28	TRBJ1-2	CASRAFQGNYGYTF
TRBV6-4	TRBJ2-2	CASSDQPGLSGGELFF
TRBV28	TRBJ1-6	CASSRQGDNSPLHF
TRBV6-6	TRBJ1-1	CASRPASNTEAFF
TRBV5-8	TRBJ2-6	CASSLGTNVLTF
TRBV18	TRBJ2-2	CASSPIENTGELFF
TRBV11-2	TRBJ1-1	CASSFQQGAGTEAFF
TRBV5-1	TRBJ2-2	CASSPLTAGLGGAGELFF
TRBV19	TRBJ2-2	CASFGQGSGELFF
TRBV12-5	TRBJ2-2	CASGLVSAGELFF
TRBV5-4	TRBJ1-2	CASSFGTSEMYGYTF
TRBV4-1	TRBJ2-1	CASSKLQGKGYNEQFF
TRBV27	TRBJ2-7	CARDQSVPYEQYF
TRBV6-1	TRBJ2-3	CASSEVWETDTQYF
TRBV6-1	TRBJ1-3	CASSEFGTGYDSGNTIYF
TRBV18	TRBJ1-1	CASSPPTGMNTEAFF
TRBV6-1	TRBJ1-2	CASSLSVGYYGYTF
TRBV21-1	TRBJ1-3	CASSNVQPDCSGNTIYF
TRBV6-5	TRBJ1-2	CASSSIGQGLWGYTF
TRBV7-2	TRBJ1-2	CASSAQTGYGYTF
TRBV15	TRBJ1-5	CATSRELQAGYPLQPQHF
TRBV15	TRBJ1-1	CATSRDLGTGAEAFF
TRBV7-3	TRBJ1-1	CASSFDERPAEAFF
TRBV6-5	TRBJ2-5	CASSYSGGSQYF
TRBV19	TRBJ2-7	CASSLTGTSGALYGEQYF
TRBV7-8	TRBJ2-1	CASSPVSSYNEQFF
TRBV6-6	TRBJ1-4	CASRWDPTGNEKLFF
TRBV7-2	TRBJ2-3	CASSLLSGGRSTDTQYF
TRBV19	TRBJ2-1	CASSIESRWDATYNEQFF
TRBV13	TRBJ2-7	CASSLVGLTYEQYF
TRBV18	TRBJ1-1	CASSPSPGTGRNTEAFF
TRBV27	TRBJ2-7	CASSSGDRRAQYF
TRBV27	TRBJ2-6	CASSLSGARYGANVLTF
TRBV10-2	TRBJ2-1	CASRTDPGPNEQFF
TRBV19	TRBJ1-2	CASSRDGNTMVGYTF
TRBV2	TRBJ2-2	CASRGQNTGELFF
TRBV28	TRBJ2-5	CASSLRAGGQTQYF
TRBV2	TRBJ1-1	CASSEAPWGAGDTEAFF
TRBV21-1	TRBJ2-7	CASKESYEQYF
TRBV9	TRBJ2-7	CASSDRDGYEQYF